A few counts support the clone carrying this TCR beta chain. Its cognate antigen is unknown. The sample belongs to a study of blood T cells in healthy people across ages. General study results and limits: Age advanced and TCR beta diversity per million T cells fell, roughly linearly. Estimates of diversity drawn from one million T cells were considered underestimates.

Each of the donors had approximately 10 milliliters of peripheral blood drawn into EDTA-treated Vacutainer tubes. A second PCR of roughly 7 to 11 cycles used a sample-barcoded 5' primer and a J-beta primer mix. TCRdb itself ran the 5' RACE reads through MiXCR, one entry per CDR3 protein. The sample lists roughly 1,800,000 distinct CDR3 sequences; 49% were seen once. The V gene's germline CDR1 is ENHRY and CDR2 SYGVKD. The CDR3 runs to 15 residues. V was trimmed by 0 bases and J by 7 bases, leaving 13 bases between them. V is TRBV10-3 and J is TRBJ2-1; a weak D match, TRBD2 (6 bases). Sample: blood. This receptor was obtained from a woman aged 40 to 50 in good health. The CDR3: CAISESTGRTNEQFF. The CDR3 DNA is TGTGCCATCAGTGAGTCGACCGGGAGAACGAATGAGCAGTTCTTC.